The rows below give T cell receptor beta chains drawn from one sample of a study of shared clonotypes between healthy human individuals. TCRdb's table, derived via immunoSEQ multiplex PCR, lists solely in-frame clones and lacks some. The sample has about 590,000 clones; just under 97% are singletons. Specimen: naive CD8+ T cells sorted from blood. The receptors derive from a woman between 25 and 40 years old in good health. Both conserved end residues are part of each CDR3. Each record gives: J gene, V gene, CDR3 protein.

j_gene: TRBJ2-2
v_gene: TRBV29-1
CDR3aa: CSVTGTVNTGELFF

j_gene: TRBJ1-2
v_gene: TRBV5-4
CDR3aa: CASSLRDGLLHGYTF

j_gene: TRBJ2-7
v_gene: TRBV27
CDR3aa: CASSPLGETYEQYF

j_gene: TRBJ2-7
v_gene: TRBV11-2
CDR3aa: CASSLDLGLRYEQYF

j_gene: TRBJ2-1
v_gene: TRBV7-9
CDR3aa: CASSLAPPPWGEQFF

j_gene: TRBJ1-2
v_gene: TRBV28
CDR3aa: CASSIPGTGGYYGYTF

j_gene: TRBJ1-1
v_gene: TRBV5-6
CDR3aa: CASSYWTIREAFF

j_gene: TRBJ1-5
v_gene: TRBV4-1
CDR3aa: CASSQDQGQPQHF

j_gene: TRBJ2-7
v_gene: TRBV7-9
CDR3aa: CASSPRLAGGEQYF

j_gene: TRBJ2-1
v_gene: TRBV13
CDR3aa: CASGTGLYNEQFF

j_gene: TRBJ2-1
v_gene: TRBV19
CDR3aa: CASSWPSLTASSGSSYNEQFF

j_gene: TRBJ1-6
v_gene: TRBV27
CDR3aa: CASSPGTGWPLHF

j_gene: TRBJ1-1
v_gene: TRBV5-8
CDR3aa: CASSLDANIPRGTEAFF

j_gene: TRBJ2-2
v_gene: TRBV4-1
CDR3aa: CASSQWLSKSNTGELFF

j_gene: TRBJ2-7
v_gene: TRBV7-2
CDR3aa: CASSFGTGAYEQYF